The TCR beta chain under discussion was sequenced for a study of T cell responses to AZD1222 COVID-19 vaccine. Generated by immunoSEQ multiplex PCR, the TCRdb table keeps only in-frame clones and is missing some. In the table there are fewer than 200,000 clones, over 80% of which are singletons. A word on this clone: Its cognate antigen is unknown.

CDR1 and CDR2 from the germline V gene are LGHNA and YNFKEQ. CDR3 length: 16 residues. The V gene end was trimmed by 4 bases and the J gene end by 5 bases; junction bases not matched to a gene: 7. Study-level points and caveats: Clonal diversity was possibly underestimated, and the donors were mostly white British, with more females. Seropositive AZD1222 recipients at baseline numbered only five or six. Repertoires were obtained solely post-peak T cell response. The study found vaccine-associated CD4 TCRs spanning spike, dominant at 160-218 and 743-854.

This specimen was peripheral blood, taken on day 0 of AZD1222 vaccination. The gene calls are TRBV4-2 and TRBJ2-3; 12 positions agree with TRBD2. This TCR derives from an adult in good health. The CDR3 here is CASSPILAGGGDTQYF. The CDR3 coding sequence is TGTGCCAGCAGCCCCATACTAGCGGGGGGTGGAGATACGCAGTATTTT.